This T cell receptor beta chain appears in the sequencing data of a study of shared clonotypes between healthy human individuals. CD8 memory merged CD45RO+ with CCR7-negative CD45RA+ TemRA cells. Only in-frame clones appear in the TCRdb table, and some are missing; sequencing was by immunoSEQ multiplex PCR. The profile shows approximately 400,000 clones, 90% to 98% of them singletons. This clone was recorded once. Its antigen is not identified. The study's findings and limits: Sampling involved blood alone; tissue repertoires likely differ. Represented diversity (both genetic and exposure-history) was limited by the small number of donors.

The sequence was collected from a man aged 30 to 45 in good health. Source material: memory CD8+ T cells sorted from blood. Subset described: CD45RO+ cells pooled with CCR7-negative TemRA cells.

This chain's CDR3 is CASRDRGAGANVLTF. The CDR3 DNA reads TGTGCCAGTAGGGACAGGGGTGCTGGGGCCAACGTCCTGACTTTC. This chain links TRBV19 with TRBJ2-6; 9 positions agree with TRBD1. The CDR3 consists of 15 residues. Unmatched junction bases numbered 2, after V lost 6 bases and J lost 2 bases. CDR1 LNHDA and CDR2 SQIVND come from the germline V gene (reference sequence).